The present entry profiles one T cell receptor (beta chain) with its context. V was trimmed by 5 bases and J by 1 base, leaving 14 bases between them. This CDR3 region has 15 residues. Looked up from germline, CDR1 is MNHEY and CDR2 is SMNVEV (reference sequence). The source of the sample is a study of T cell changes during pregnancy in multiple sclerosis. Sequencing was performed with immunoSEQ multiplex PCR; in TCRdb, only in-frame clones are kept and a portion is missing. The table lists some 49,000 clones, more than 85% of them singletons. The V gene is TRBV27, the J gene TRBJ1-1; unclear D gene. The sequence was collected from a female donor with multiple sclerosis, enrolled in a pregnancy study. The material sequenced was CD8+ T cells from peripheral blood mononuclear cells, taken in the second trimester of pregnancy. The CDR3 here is CASSPNYDRNTEAFF. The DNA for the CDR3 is TGTGCCAGCAGTCCCAACTACGATAGGAACACTGAAGCTTTCTTT.